This paragraph covers one T cell receptor (beta chain) sequence. The data were produced by immunoSEQ multiplex PCR, yet TCRdb's version contains in-frame clones alone and is incomplete. The table lists 160,000 or so clones, approximately 87% of them singletons, with approximately 6.6% in the top ten. This entry belongs to a study of blood T cell repertoires in COVID-19. Study-level information: Spain, Italy and the United States supplied samples that represented acute and convalescent COVID-19.

What was sequenced was PBMCs or T cells enriched from blood (not recorded which). This TCR derives from a woman aged 45-65 years who had recovered from COVID-19.

In nucleotides, the CDR3 is TGTGCCAGCAGTTTCCTGGGACAGGGGGCTGGGGCCAACGTCCTGACTTTC. Amino acids: CASSFLGQGAGANVLTF. V and J are TRBV27 and TRBJ2-6; 11 bases agree with TRBD1. The CDR3 contains 17 residues. V gave up 3 bases and J gave up 2 bases; unmatched junction bases: 3. Germline CDR1 reads MNHEY; CDR2 reads SMNVEV (reference sequence).